This entry lists 30 T cell receptor beta chains sequenced from one sample in a study of T cells in women clearing cervical HPV infection. TCRdb keeps only in-frame clones here, not all; method: immunoSEQ multiplex PCR. This sample's table reports about 35,000 clones. Sequenced: blood buffy coat. These TCRs come from a woman between 18 and 70 years old with a cervical HPV16 infection that either progressed to CIN3+ or cleared (not recorded which).

Comments on this clone: The read stops 3 residues short of the end of the CDR3; the missing end is completed from the germline J gene. The V gene is TRBV28, the J gene TRBJ2-5, with D possibly TRBD1 on 6 matching bases. CDR1 is MDHEN and CDR2 is SYDVKM in the germline V gene. The V gene lost 6 bases and the J gene lost 1 base, with 15 bases spanning the gap. The CDR3 has 15 residues. The CDR3 bases that were read are TGTGCCAGCAGCCCCGCAGGGGCCGGCCAAGAGACC. Its protein product is CASSPAGAGQET. The full CDR3 is CASSPAGAGQETQYF.

Remarks on this clone: The sequenced fragment ends 3 residues before the CDR3 boundary, so the rest is inferred from the germline J gene. The genes are TRBV20-1 and TRBJ2-1, with 11 bases that match TRBD2. J gave up 6 bases and V 2 bases, and 6 bases lay outside the gene matches. Germline CDR1 reads DFQATT; CDR2 reads SNEGSKA (reference sequence). The CDR3 runs to 15 residues. CDR3 bases read: TGCAGTGCTAGAAAGACTAGCGGGGAACCCAATGAG. Its translation: CSARKTSGEPNE. Given in full, the CDR3 is CSARKTSGEPNEQFF.

About this clone itself: The sequence runs out 3 residues before the end of the CDR3; the remainder is reconstructed from the germline J gene. V is TRBV19 and J is TRBJ2-3; 7 nucleotides line up with TRBD1. V dropped 3 bases and J dropped 0; count of bases not matched to a gene: 24. This CDR3 is built from 22 residues. The V gene's germline CDR1 is LNHDA and CDR2 SQIVND (reference sequence). The covered CDR3 bases are TGTGCCAGTAGTATCCGGGGCAGGGGGACCATCTTTATCTGTGCTAGCACAGATACG. Protein: CASSIRGRGTIFICASTDT. The entire CDR3 protein is CASSIRGRGTIFICASTDTQYF.

Comments on this clone: Read sequence stops 3 residues before the CDR3 end, and the germline J gene provides the missing end. The chain has TRBV20-1 and TRBJ1-2; 9 bases fit TRBD1. Germline V gene data show CDR1 as DFQATT and CDR2 as SNEGSKA (reference sequence). This CDR3 has 13 residues. Germline trimming cut 5 bases from V and 7 bases from J; bases unmatched to any gene: 8. The part of the CDR3 DNA that was read is TGCAGTGCTCCCCGGGACAGGGAGGGTGGC. Its translation is CSAPRDREGG. Given in full, the CDR3 is CSAPRDREGGYTF.

Regarding this clone: The read terminates 3 residues before the CDR3 end, so the remaining end is supplied by the germline J gene. The gene calls are TRBV18 and TRBJ1-1; D not resolved. The CDR3 is 14 residues long. Germline V gives CDR1 KGHSH, CDR2 LQKENI. The CDR3 region is CASSPPNSFYEAFF. CDR3 DNA (partial): TGTGCCAGCTCACCACCGAACAGTTTCTACGAG.

In the case of this clone: The CDR3 is cut off 3 residues early in the read; its end comes from the germline J gene. V and J are TRBV28 and TRBJ2-7; 14 nucleotides line up with TRBD2. The CDR3 sequence is 19 residues long. Germline V gene lookup returns CDR1 MDHEN and CDR2 SYDVKM. Trimming cost V 4 bases and J 6 bases; bases outside gene matches: 17. CDR3 amino acids: CASSSAGVGGLAGVREQYF. Partial CDR3 DNA: TGTGCCAGCAGTTCCGCGGGGGTGGGGGGACTAGCGGGAGTTCGCGAG.

Concerning this clone itself: Read data end 3 residues before the CDR3 end; the end is taken from the germline J gene. The V and J genes are TRBV4-1 and TRBJ1-6; 7 bases align to TRBD1. Germline CDR1 MGHRA, CDR2 YSYEKL. This CDR3 region has 16 residues. V was clipped by 6 bases and J by 5 bases; unmatched bases: 10. Incomplete CDR3 DNA: TGCGCCAGCAGGAGCCCCGACAGGGTGCATAATTCACCC. As protein: CASRSPDRVHNSP. The entire CDR3 protein reads CASRSPDRVHNSPLHF.

In the case of this clone: The read ends 3 residues before the CDR3 terminus; that terminus is restored from the germline J gene. This sequence joins TRBV5-1 and TRBJ2-2; D is possibly TRBD2 (6 bases). Germline-derived CDR1 and CDR2 are SGHRS and YFSETQ. The CDR3 is made up of 14 amino acids. The ends were cut back, 4 bases at V and 5 bases at J, with 12 bases in the middle. The CDR3 here is CASSGVGGTGELFF. Partial CDR3 DNA: TGCGCCAGCAGCGGGGTCGGGGGAACCGGGGAG.

As for this clone: The sequenced fragment ends 3 residues before the CDR3 boundary, so the rest is inferred from the germline J gene. J is TRBJ2-7 and V is TRBV5-4, with 7 nucleotides matching TRBD1. This CDR3 is 12 amino acids long. Germline V gene sequence: CDR1 SGHNT, CDR2 YYREEE (reference sequence). J lost 5 bases, V lost 4 bases, and 3 bases had no gene match. CDR3 residues: CASSQQGHEQYF. The DNA read from the CDR3 is TGTGCCAGCAGCCAACAGGGGCACGAG.

Turning to this clone: The DNA ends 3 residues before the CDR3 does, and the rest of the CDR3 is filled in from the germline J gene. This chain links TRBV9 with TRBJ2-5; D may be TRBD1 (5 bases). This CDR3 is built from 14 residues. Germline V CDR1 and CDR2: SGDLS, YYNGEE. The V gene lost 0 bases and the J gene lost 4 bases, with 10 bases spanning the gap. CDR3 in amino acids: CASSVGQGGETQYF. Incomplete CDR3 DNA: TGTGCCAGCAGCGTAGGTCAGGGCGGAGAGACC. Together with reference TRBV9 and TRBJ2-5, the CDR3 gives the full variable domain: DSGVTQTPKHLITATGQRVTLRCSPRSGDLSVYWYQQSLDQGLQFLIQYYNGEERAKGNILERFSAQQFPDLHSELNLSSLELGDSALYFCASSVGQGGETQYFGPGTRLLVL.

On this clone: The observed sequence ends 3 residues before the CDR3 terminus, with the missing tail filled in from the germline J gene. The V call is TRBV14, the J call TRBJ1-5, with D unresolved. Trimming took off 0 bases at V and 0 bases at J, with 6 bases between the two ends. The germline CDR1 and CDR2 sequences are SGHDN and FVKESK. The CDR3 length is 15 residues. The CDR3 loop reads CASSQELSSNQPQHF. Incomplete CDR3 DNA: TGTGCCAGCAGCCAAGAACTAAGTAGCAATCAGCCC.

About this clone: The read falls 3 residues short of the CDR3 end, and the missing part is taken from the germline J gene. The rearrangement joins TRBV7-2 to TRBJ2-1; 14 bases match TRBD2. The junction had 4 bases not matched to a gene; V was cut back by 5 bases and J by 7 bases. The CDR3 totals 15 residues. CDR1 and CDR2 from the germline V gene are SGHTA and FQGNSA. The CDR3 DNA, read in part, is TGTGCCAGCAGCAAGGGACTAGCGGGAGCAAATGAG. Its translation is CASSKGLAGANE. The whole CDR3 sequence reads CASSKGLAGANEQFF.

About this clone itself: The read falls 3 residues short of the CDR3 end, and the missing part is taken from the germline J gene. This rearrangement joins TRBV20-1 to TRBJ2-7; 7 bases match TRBD1. The V gene end was trimmed by 2 bases and the J gene end by 2 bases; junction bases not matched to a gene: 3. CDR1 and CDR2 (germline): DFQATT, SNEGSKA (reference sequence). The CDR3 is made up of 13 amino acids. CDR3 protein: CSARQGVPYEQYF. CDR3 DNA, as far as it was read: TGCAGTGCTAGACAGGGGGTCCCCTACGAG.

Remarks on this clone: Sequencing ends 3 residues short of the CDR3 end; the germline J gene provides the rest. This sequence joins TRBV20-1 and TRBJ1-2; D is perhaps TRBD1 (5 bases). Between the trimmed V and J ends, which lost 2 bases and 5 bases, there was a span of 6 bases. There are 11 residues in the CDR3. Germline CDR1 reads DFQATT; CDR2 reads SNEGSKA (reference sequence). The CDR3 reads CSARQGYGYTF. The CDR3 bases that were read are TGCAGTGCTAGACAGGGTTATGGC.

In the case of this clone: The sequenced fragment ends 3 residues before the CDR3 boundary, so the rest is inferred from the germline J gene. The chain is built from TRBV6-1 and TRBJ2-5, with D perhaps TRBD1 (6 bases). Germline V lookup: CDR1 MNHNS, CDR2 SASEGT. The V gene lost 4 bases and the J gene lost 0 bases, with 9 bases spanning the gap. The CDR3 is made up of 14 amino acids. CDR3 bases read: TGTGCCAGCAGTGTGGGGGCGGACCAAGAGACC. Amino acids: CASSVGADQET. The whole CDR3 sequence reads CASSVGADQETQYF.

With respect to this clone: The missing CDR3 end, 3 residues past where the read stops, is filled in from the germline J gene. The chain is built from TRBV7-2 and TRBJ2-1, with 7 nucleotides matching TRBD2. Trimming cost V 3 bases and J 6 bases; bases outside gene matches: 5. The CDR3 totals 14 residues. CDR1 SGHTA and CDR2 FQGNSA come from the germline V gene. CDR3 DNA (partial): TGTGCCAGCAGCTTCGGCGGGAGTCTCAATGAG. Amino acid sequence: CASSFGGSLNE. The complete CDR3 sequence is CASSFGGSLNEQFF.

A word on this clone: From the germline J gene comes the end of the CDR3, since the read stops 3 residues before it. The J gene is TRBJ2-3, the V gene TRBV12-3 or TRBV12-4, with TRBD1 as a possible D gene (6 bases). Trimming removed 5 bases at V and 2 bases at J, with 11 bases between. The CDR3 runs 14 residues. The DNA read from the CDR3 is TGTGCCAGCAGTCCGGGACATTTCACAGATACG. Protein product: CASSPGHFTDT. The entire CDR3 reads CASSPGHFTDTQYF.

Details on this clone: The read comes to an end 3 residues before the CDR3 does, leaving the germline J gene to fill in the end. This rearrangement joins TRBV19 to TRBJ2-3; no clear D. The V and J ends lost 1 base and 2 bases respectively, with 19 bases between them. The CDR3 has 18 residues. CDR1 is LNHDA and CDR2 is SQIVND in the germline V gene (reference sequence). Here the CDR3 reads CASSIVHVSGGTTDTQYF. CDR3 bases read: TGTGCCAGTAGTATAGTCCATGTAAGTGGCGGAACCACAGATACG. Full variable domain (rest looked up from reference TRBV19 and TRBJ2-3): DGGITQSPKYLFRKEGQNVTLSCEQNLNHDAMYWYRQDPGQGLRLIYYSQIVNDFQKGDIAEGYSVSREKKESFPLTVTSAQKNPTAFYLCASSIVHVSGGTTDTQYFGPGTRLTVL.

On this clone itself: The read finishes 3 residues shy of the CDR3 end, and the germline J gene is used to complete it. The chain employs TRBV11-3 and TRBJ1-1; perhaps TRBD1 as D (6 bases). V dropped 3 bases and J dropped 6 bases, with 14 bases sitting between them. This CDR3 contains 14 residues. CDR1 SGHNT and CDR2 YENEEA come from the germline V gene. CDR3 DNA (partial): TGTGCCAGCAGCTTTCAGGGGTTTCAGTCTGAA. Its protein is CASSFQGFQSE. In full, the CDR3 is CASSFQGFQSEAFF.

With respect to this clone: Read sequence stops 3 residues before the CDR3 end, and the germline J gene provides the missing end. This rearrangement joins TRBV20-1 to TRBJ2-5, with D perhaps TRBD2 (6 bases). In germline, CDR1 is DFQATT, CDR2 SNEGSKA (reference sequence). The V and J ends lost 2 bases and 5 bases respectively, with 18 bases between them. There are 15 residues in the CDR3. The sequenced CDR3 bases are TGCAGTGCTAGATCGACTAGAGTGGCTTTGGAGACC. Its protein product is CSARSTRVALET. The full CDR3 reads CSARSTRVALETQYF.

The sequenced part of the CDR3 DNA is TGTGCCAGCCACAGGGAAGAGACG. Its protein is CASHREET. The whole CDR3 sequence is CASHREETQYF. This chain joins TRBV2 and TRBJ2-3, with D perhaps TRBD1 (6 bases). With the read ending 3 residues before the CDR3 end, the germline J gene is used to fill in that end. The CDR3 spans 11 residues. CDR1 SNHLY and CDR2 FYNNEI come from the germline V gene.

On this clone: Coverage ceases 3 residues before the CDR3 finishes, and the germline J gene fills in the end. The rearrangement uses TRBV29-1 and TRBJ2-7; possible D gene TRBD1, 7 bases. The germline gives CDR1 SQVTM, CDR2 ANQGSEA. CDR3 length equals 14 residues. Trimming removed 4 bases at V and 3 bases at J, with 16 bases between. CDR3 sequence reads: CSVGAGQPLYEQYF. The CDR3 DNA, read in part, is TGCAGCGTTGGGGCGGGACAGCCTCTCTACGAG.

The CDR3 bases that were read are TGTGCCAGCAGCCCGAAGGACAGGGCGGGTGAAAAA. Translation gives CASSPKDRAGEK. The full CDR3 is CASSPKDRAGEKLFF. This sequence joins TRBV7-9 and TRBJ1-4; 8 bases match TRBD1. The CDR3 end falls 3 residues outside the read, so it is completed with the germline J gene. J was trimmed by 7 bases and V by 5 bases; bases with no gene match: 9. CDR1 SEHNR and CDR2 FQNEAQ come from the germline V gene (reference sequence). The CDR3 is 15 residues long.

With regard to this clone: Sequencing ends 3 residues short of the CDR3 end; the germline J gene provides the rest. This chain uses TRBV6-2 or TRBV6-3 with TRBJ1-2, with D unresolved. V gave up 5 bases and J gave up 4 bases, with 17 bases separating them. Germline loops: CDR1 MNHEY, CDR2 SVGEGT. The CDR3 extends over 15 amino acids. The CDR3: CASSTPAARGYGYTF. The DNA read from the CDR3 is TGTGCCAGCAGTACACCCGCGGCCCGGGGCTATGGC.

In the case of this clone: The missing CDR3 end, 3 residues past where the read stops, is filled in from the germline J gene. The chain employs TRBV2 and TRBJ1-5; a weak D match, TRBD1 (6 bases). Germline V gene data show CDR1 as SNHLY and CDR2 as FYNNEI. The CDR3 runs to 17 residues. Trimming removed 3 bases at V and 6 bases at J, with 21 bases between. The CDR3 reads CASSEGSTGTVPQPQHF. The CDR3 bases that were read are TGTGCCAGCAGTGAGGGGAGTACAGGGACGGTGCCTCAGCCC.

Note on this clone: The read ends 3 residues early relative to the CDR3; the germline J gene fills the gap. The chain couples TRBV7-2 to TRBJ1-6; D is possibly TRBD1 (6 bases). The CDR3 runs to 15 residues. Germline CDR1 and CDR2: SGHTA and FQGNSA. V was cut by 7 bases and J by 10 bases, with 20 bases left in between. The CDR3 sequence: CASTFQQGTGSPLHF. The part of the CDR3 DNA that was read is TGTGCCAGCACGTTTCAACAGGGTACGGGCTCACCC.

Comments on this clone: With the read ending 3 residues before the CDR3 end, the germline J gene is used to fill in that end. The rearrangement links TRBV5-1 to TRBJ1-6, with 9 bases that match TRBD1. CDR1 SGHRS and CDR2 YFSETQ come from the germline V gene. The CDR3 runs 16 residues. J gave up 5 bases and V 1 base, and 4 bases lay outside the gene matches. The CDR3 spells CASSLTGQGNNSPLHF. The DNA read from the CDR3 is TGCGCCAGCAGCTTGACGGGACAGGGTAATAATTCACCC.

As concerns this clone: The observed sequence ends 3 residues before the CDR3 terminus, with the missing tail filled in from the germline J gene. This sequence joins TRBV2 and TRBJ2-4; weak D call: TRBD1 (5 bases). The CDR3 runs to 13 residues. From germline, CDR1 is SNHLY and CDR2 FYNNEI. The CDR3: CASSEVQGDGQYF. The CDR3 DNA, read in part, is TGTGCCAGCAGTGAGGTTCAGGGTGATGGT.

On this clone itself: The CDR3 extends 3 residues past the end of the read, so its final part is completed from the germline J gene. This chain joins TRBV2 and TRBJ2-7; 14 nucleotides match TRBD2. CDR3 size: 15 residues. Looked up from germline, CDR1 is SNHLY and CDR2 is FYNNEI. V was clipped by 6 bases and J by 3 bases; unmatched bases: 4. CDR3 DNA (partial): TGTGCCAGCAGACTAGGGACTAGCGGGAGCTACGAG. Translating gives CASRLGTSGSYE. The whole CDR3 sequence reads CASRLGTSGSYEQYF.

As concerns this clone: The missing CDR3 end, 3 residues past where the read stops, is filled in from the germline J gene. The chain employs TRBV5-1 and TRBJ1-1; possible D gene TRBD1, 5 bases. Trimming left V 2 bases short and J 1 base short, with 15 bases between. Germline V CDR1 and CDR2: SGHRS, YFSETQ. The CDR3 extends over 16 amino acids. The CDR3 protein is CASSLRPRQGNTEAFF. CDR3 DNA, as far as it was read: TGCGCCAGCAGCTTACGACCGCGGCAGGGGAACACTGAA.